A single count supports the clone carrying this T cell receptor beta chain. The antigen is unknown. The V and J ends lost 5 bases and 4 bases, in that order; junction bases with no gene match: 5. This CDR3 contains 13 residues. From germline, CDR1 is PRHDT and CDR2 FYEKMQ (reference sequence). This sample stems from a study of liver allograft versus peripheral blood T cells. Study-level information: Blood and transplanted-liver T cell receptor repertoires from recipients were compared. Study-wide results and caveats: Repertoires found inside liver allografts reportedly differed from T cell receptor repertoires in peripheral blood.

One entry per CDR3 protein results from TCRdb running MiXCR on the reads. Of over 10,000 distinct CDR3 sequences in the sample, approximately 20% were seen once. The V call is TRBV13, the J call TRBJ2-7; the match to TRBD1 covers 7 bases. This receptor was obtained from a human patient who had a liver transplant. Some T cells may arise from the graft donor. CDR3 amino acids: CASSHTGEYEQYF. DNA for the CDR3: TGTGCCAGCAGCCATACAGGGGAATACGAGCAGTACTTC.